This T cell receptor beta chain was profiled in a study of T cell responses to AZD1222 COVID-19 vaccine. Regarding the study as a whole: After the peak T cell response, and only then, were repertoires sampled. It should be noted that donors were predominantly white British and more often female, and clonal diversity was possibly underestimated. Spike-specific TCR breadth and depth went up after people got two AZD1222 doses. The span of vaccine-associated CD4 TCRs extended across spike, with dominance at 160-218 and 743-854.

This CDR3 is 15 amino acids long. The germline V gene encodes CDR1 SGHNT and CDR2 YYREEE (reference sequence). The germline V and J ends were trimmed by 0 bases and 5 bases, with 12 bases remaining between them. This table comes from immunoSEQ multiplex PCR, and its TCRdb copy is limited to in-frame clones, with some not included. The sample carries tens of thousands of clones, 75% to 90% recorded once. Notes on this clone: The antigen is unknown.

The clonotype originates from an adult in good health. The material sequenced was peripheral blood, taken on day 0 of AZD1222 vaccination. The chain has TRBV5-4 and TRBJ2-1, with a possible D match to TRBD1 (6 bases). CDR3 sequence: CASSLVHRENNEQFF. The CDR3 DNA reads TGTGCCAGCAGCTTGGTCCACAGGGAGAACAATGAGCAGTTCTTC.